The 23 T cell receptor beta chains given below trace back to one sample, sequenced in a study of blood T cell repertoires in COVID-19. Repertoires were generated with immunoSEQ multiplex PCR, while TCRdb's copy carries only in-frame clones and drops some. This sample has some 170,000 clones; 65% to 85% occur once, and the top ten carry roughly 9.2%. Sequencing was done on a sample of peripheral blood. The receptors originated from a woman of 80 years or more with active or convalescent COVID-19.

This rearrangement joins TRBV7-2 to TRBJ2-1; D is undetermined. In germline, CDR1 is SGHTA, CDR2 FQGNSA. The CDR3 totals 14 residues. Trimming cost V 4 bases and J 4 bases, with 11 bases left between them. The CDR3 sequence is CASSSTQVYNEQFF. The CDR3 DNA follows: TGTGCCAGCAGCTCCACCCAGGTATACAATGAGCAGTTCTTC.

V is TRBV28 and J is TRBJ2-3, with D maybe TRBD2 (5 bases). V shed 11 bases and J shed 0 bases, with 15 bases lying between them. This CDR3 is 14 amino acids long. The V gene's germline CDR1 is MDHEN and CDR2 SYDVKM. The CDR3 here is CAGRGLTSTDTQYF. In nucleotides, the CDR3 is TGTGCCGGGAGAGGGCTTACTAGCACAGATACGCAGTATTTT.

This chain uses TRBV6-5 with TRBJ1-5; perhaps TRBD1 as D (6 bases). The germline V gene encodes CDR1 MNHEY and CDR2 SVGAGI. CDR3 length: 15 residues. V lost 10 bases to trimming and J lost 4 bases, with 20 bases between them. As DNA, the CDR3 is TGTGCCACCTCCCCTGGACAGACCGCAAATCAGCCCCAGCATTTT. This codes for CATSPGQTANQPQHF.

In its sample, this clone was seen a few times. The chain carries TRBV5-1 and TRBJ2-6; 8 bases match TRBD1. The ends lost 2 bases at V and 3 bases at J; junction bases unmatched: 4. The CDR3 has 16 amino acids. Looked up from germline, CDR1 is SGHRS and CDR2 is YFSETQ. CDR3 nucleotide sequence: TGCGCCAGCAGCTTAGGACAGGGTGGTGGGGCCAACGTCCTGACTTTC. Translated, it gives CASSLGQGGGANVLTF. The variable domain in full, with the rest retrieved from reference TRBV5-1 and TRBJ2-6, is KAGVTQTPRYLIKTRGQQVTLSCSPISGHRSVSWYQQTPGQGLQFLFEYFSETQRNKGNFPGRFSGRQFSNSRSEMNVSTLELGDSALYLCASSLGQGGGANVLTFGAGSRLTVL.

This clone was detected once. The rearrangement links TRBV7-2 to TRBJ2-3; the match to TRBD1 covers 9 bases. Germline CDR1 is SGHTA and CDR2 is FQGNSA. J gave up 5 bases and V 8 bases, and 8 bases lay outside the gene matches. CDR3 length: 14 amino acids. CDR3 nucleotides: TGTGCCAGCGGCGGGACAGGGTTTATAGATACGCAGTATTTT. Translating it yields CASGGTGFIDTQYF.

The V and J genes are TRBV27 and TRBJ2-7; D gene ambiguous. The CDR3 spans 14 residues. Trimming took off 3 bases at V and 3 bases at J, with 12 bases between the two ends. The germline V gene encodes CDR1 MNHEY and CDR2 SMNVEV (reference sequence). Here the CDR3 reads CASSLTKAYYEQYF. In nucleotides, the CDR3 is TGTGCCAGCAGTTTGACGAAAGCGTACTACGAGCAGTACTTC.

CDR3 bases: TGTGCCAGCAGCTTAGCGGGGGGACGCACAGATACGCAGTATTTT. It is translated as CASSLAGGRTDTQYF. The rearrangement joins TRBV11-3 to TRBJ2-3; 7 bases line up with TRBD2. The J segment lost 1 base and the V segment lost 1 base, leaving 2 bases of the junction unmatched. CDR3 length: 15 residues. Germline CDR1 SGHNT, CDR2 YENEEA.

The J gene is TRBJ2-3, the V gene TRBV11-3, with 7 bases matching TRBD1. This CDR3 spans 15 amino acids. The germline V gene has CDR1 SGHNT and CDR2 YENEEA. Losses at the gene ends were 5 bases for V and 0 bases for J; bases not matched to a gene: 5. Here the CDR3 DNA reads TGTGCCAGCAGCGCCTGGGACAGCAGCACAGATACGCAGTATTTT. Amino acid sequence: CASSAWDSSTDTQYF.

The rearrangement uses TRBV21-1 and TRBJ1-5. TRBV21-1 is recorded as a pseudogene. The CDR3 is 16 residues long. The CDR3 loop is CASSKVRSRGNQPQHF. Written as DNA, the CDR3 is TGTGCCAGCAGCAAAGTGAGATCCCGGGGCAATCAGCCCCAGCATTTT.

The chain links TRBV4-1 to TRBJ1-3; 10 bases match TRBD1. From germline, CDR1 is MGHRA and CDR2 YSYEKL. The length of the CDR3 is 17 residues. The J segment lost 3 bases and the V segment lost 1 base, leaving 6 bases of the junction unmatched. CDR3 amino acids: CASSQVGRDRGGNTIYF. The CDR3 DNA reads TGCGCCAGCAGCCAAGTGGGGCGGGACAGGGGTGGAAACACCATATATTTT.

This chain uses TRBV7-8 with TRBJ2-3; D ambiguous. The V end was cut by 5 bases, the J end by 6 bases, with 9 bases between. The CDR3 is made up of 12 amino acids. Germline V CDR1 and CDR2: SGHVS, FQNEAQ. CDR3 coding DNA: TGTGCCAGCAGCCTTGCCAGGGATACGCAGTATTTT. It yields the protein CASSLARDTQYF.

The rearrangement joins TRBV27 to TRBJ2-1, with TRBD2 matching 7 bases. The germline gives CDR1 MNHEY, CDR2 SMNVEV (reference sequence). The CDR3 has 15 amino acids. V dropped 5 bases and J dropped 9; count of bases not matched to a gene: 13. CDR3 coding DNA: TGTGCCAGCAGTACTAGTTGGGGGGGAGTGGGTGAGCAGTTCTTC. Protein: CASSTSWGGVGEQFF.

This clone was counted once. The junction departs from germline at one end; a sequencing error may be responsible. This chain connects TRBV7-7 to TRBJ2-5; 7 bases map to TRBD2. The CDR3 runs 14 residues. Germline CDR1 and CDR2: SSHAT and FNYEAQ (reference sequence). CDR3 sequence reads: CASSSGLVGETQYF. DNA for the CDR3: TGTGCTAGCAGCTCCGGACTAGTAGGAGAGACCCAGTACTTC. The whole variable domain, filled in from reference TRBV7-7 and TRBJ2-5, reads GAGVSQSPRYKVTKRGQDVTLRCDPISSHATLYWYQQALGQGPEFLTYFNYEAQPDKSGLPSDRFSAERPEGSISTLTIQRTEQRDSAMYRCASSSGLVGETQYFGPGTRLLVL.

The J gene is TRBJ1-4, the V gene TRBV6-5, with D tentatively TRBD1 (6 bases). With 0 bases removed from V and 7 bases from J, the gap between germline ends came to 12 bases. Germline V gives CDR1 MNHEY, CDR2 SVGAGI. The CDR3 has 15 amino acids. The CDR3 region is CASSYSGHQGEKLFF. CDR3 coding DNA: TGTGCCAGCAGTTACTCGGGACATCAGGGTGAAAAACTGTTTTTT.

J is TRBJ1-5 and V is TRBV6-6, with 7 bases aligning to TRBD1. V lost 2 bases and J lost 3; bases outside the gene matches: 7. The CDR3 contains 16 residues. CDR1 and CDR2 (germline): MNHNY, SVGAGI (reference sequence). CDR3 sequence: CASSYVNRGLNQPQHF. The DNA of the CDR3 is TGTGCCAGCAGTTACGTAAACAGGGGACTCAATCAGCCCCAGCATTTT.

The chain links TRBV7-2 to TRBJ1-5, with TRBD1 as a possible D gene (6 bases). CDR1 and CDR2 (germline): SGHTA, FQGNSA. The CDR3 is 17 amino acids. Deletions cut 5 bases from V and 0 bases from J, with 17 bases between. The DNA for the CDR3 is TGTGCCAGCAGCCTCCTCGGGGGGCCATATAGCAATCAGCCCCAGCATTTT. Its translation is CASSLLGGPYSNQPQHF.

This clone was detected once. The gene calls are TRBV4-2 and TRBJ2-5; 12 bases match TRBD1. This CDR3 region has 17 residues. The J segment lost 5 bases and the V segment lost 0 bases, leaving 7 bases of the junction unmatched. Per the germline V gene, CDR1 is LGHNA and CDR2 is YNFKEQ. CDR3 sequence (DNA): TGTGCCAGCAGCCAAGATATTGGGGGACAGGGGGCGGAGACCCAGTACTTC. Its protein is CASSQDIGGQGAETQYF.

The V gene is TRBV9, the J gene TRBJ1-1; D unclear. V was pared by 3 bases and J by 1 base, with 19 bases between. Germline CDR1 and CDR2: SGDLS and YYNGEE. The CDR3 sequence is 17 residues long. CDR3: CASSGLIGGGGNTEAFF. CDR3 in DNA: TGTGCCAGCAGCGGGCTCATCGGAGGAGGAGGGAACACTGAAGCTTTCTTT.

The count of this clone is one. The rearrangement uses TRBV28 and TRBJ1-2; unclear D gene. This CDR3 has 13 amino acids. V dropped 4 bases and J dropped 8 bases, with 14 bases sitting between them. Germline V lookup: CDR1 MDHEN, CDR2 SYDVKM. The CDR3 reads CASSSTRTGGYTF. In DNA, the CDR3 is TGTGCCAGCAGTTCTACTCGGACGGGGGGCTACACCTTC.

The rearrangement links TRBV4-1 to TRBJ1-2; D is unresolved. The germline V gene has CDR1 MGHRA and CDR2 YSYEKL. There are 15 residues in the CDR3. The V end was cut by 2 bases, the J end by 8 bases, with 18 bases between. The CDR3 protein is CASSQLGIGLWGYTF. The CDR3 DNA sequence: TGCGCCAGCAGCCAATTGGGTATTGGACTTTGGGGCTACACCTTC.

The chain carries TRBV10-3 and TRBJ1-2; D possibly corresponds to TRBD1 (5 bases). CDR1 is ENHRY, CDR2 SYGVKD, per germline. V lost 5 bases to trimming and J lost 8 bases, with 12 bases between them. The CDR3 covers 12 residues. For the CDR3, the DNA is TGTGCCATCAGTTCCCTCGGGGGAGGCTACACCTTC. Protein: CAISSLGGGYTF.

The sample holds a few counts of this clone. This chain joins TRBV3-1 (or the pseudogene TRBV3-2) and TRBJ1-1; D may be TRBD1 (5 bases). Germline CDR1 reads LGHDT; CDR2 reads YNNKEL (reference sequence). The length of the CDR3 is 12 residues. With 3 bases removed from V and 4 bases from J, the gap between germline ends came to 6 bases. The CDR3 protein is CASSQGPTEAFF. The CDR3 bases are TGTGCCAGCAGCCAGGGGCCCACTGAAGCTTTCTTT.

This chain links TRBV19 with TRBJ1-2, with 9 nucleotides matching TRBD1. From germline, CDR1 is LNHDA and CDR2 SQIVND (reference sequence). The CDR3 is 13 residues long. Germline trimming cut 6 bases from V and 5 bases from J; bases unmatched to any gene: 4. The CDR3 DNA follows: TGTGCCAGTAGAGGACAGGGGATGTATGGCTACACCTTC. Its translation is CASRGQGMYGYTF.